Listed below are T cell receptor beta chains from one sample, sequenced in a study of early T cells in non-severe SARS-CoV-2 infection. TCRdb reprocessed the 5' RACE reads via MiXCR and lists one record per CDR3 protein. This table holds 66,000 or so distinct CDR3 sequences, roughly 13% found once. Sequenced sample: whole blood. Receptor source: an adult who was a healthcare worker with PCR-confirmed SARS-CoV-2 infection or an uninfected control (not recorded which). Each CDR3 is given with its conserved first and last residue. A D gene is named only where the DNA matches it firmly. The size field is filled for only some rows; it gives once, few, many or a size class.

J: TRBJ2-5
D: TRBD2
size: few
V: TRBV7-9
CDR3: CASSLTSAYQETQYF
DNA: TGTGCCAGCAGCTTGACTAGCGCCTACCAAGAGACCCAGTACTTC

J: TRBJ1-2
D: -
size: few
V: TRBV29-1
CDR3: CSVLGNDVGYTF
DNA: TGCAGCGTTTTAGGGAACGATGTTGGCTACACCTTC

J: TRBJ1-1
D: -
size: few
V: TRBV29-1
CDR3: CSGMNTEAFF
DNA: TGCAGCGGGATGAACACTGAAGCTTTCTTT

J: TRBJ1-6
D: -
size: many
V: TRBV20-1
CDR3: CSSQAGANSPLHF
DNA: TGCAGTTCCCAGGCGGGAGCGAATTCACCCCTCCACTTT

J: TRBJ1-4
D: TRBD1
size: -
V: TRBV3-1
CDR3: CASSQGLRGHEKLFF
DNA: TGTGCCAGCAGCCAAGGACTCAGGGGGCATGAAAAACTGTTTTTT

J: TRBJ1-2
D: -
size: many
V: TRBV15
CDR3: CATSSPFGRQANYGYTF
DNA: TGTGCCACCAGCAGTCCTTTCGGGAGACAAGCTAACTATGGCTACACCTTC

J: TRBJ1-3
D: -
size: -
V: TRBV20-1
CDR3: CSARLLAGNTIYF
DNA: TGCAGTGCTAGGTTACTCGCTGGAAACACCATATATTTT

J: TRBJ1-1
D: TRBD1
size: many
V: TRBV9
CDR3: CASSDRTGPMNTEAFF
DNA: TGTGCCAGCAGCGATAGGACAGGGCCAATGAACACTGAAGCTTTCTTT

J: TRBJ2-2
D: TRBD1
size: -
V: TRBV28
CDR3: CASSWDRVFHQYGELFF
DNA: TGTGCCAGCAGTTGGGACAGGGTCTTCCATCAGTACGGGGAGCTGTTTTTT

J: TRBJ2-5
D: -
size: many
V: TRBV19
CDR3: CASTPLGAGSETQYF
DNA: TGTGCCAGTACCCCACTGGGAGCCGGGAGTGAGACCCAGTACTTC

J: TRBJ2-7
D: -
size: few
V: TRBV9
CDR3: CASSPQGGAADEQYF
DNA: TGTGCCAGCAGCCCCCAAGGGGGGGCCGCGGACGAGCAGTACTTC

J: TRBJ1-1
D: TRBD1
size: few
V: TRBV27
CDR3: CASRAGTGFSRAFF
DNA: TGTGCCAGCAGAGCCGGGACAGGGTTCTCGAGAGCTTTCTTT

J: TRBJ2-1
D: TRBD1
size: -
V: TRBV7-6
CDR3: CASSLGQGKAYNEQFF
DNA: TGTGCCAGCAGCTTAGGACAGGGAAAGGCGTACAATGAGCAGTTCTTC

J: TRBJ2-1
D: -
size: -
V: TRBV15
CDR3: CATSRVEGDEQFF
DNA: TGTGCCACCAGCAGAGTAGAGGGGGATGAGCAGTTCTTC

J: TRBJ2-1
D: TRBD2
size: few
V: TRBV10-3
CDR3: CAISETTSGTISEQFF
DNA: TGTGCCATCAGTGAGACCACTAGCGGAACGATCAGTGAGCAGTTCTTC

J: TRBJ2-2
D: -
size: few
V: TRBV27
CDR3: CASRETTGPTGELFF
DNA: TGTGCCAGCAGAGAGACTACAGGGCCCACCGGGGAGCTGTTTTTT

J: TRBJ2-1
D: TRBD2
size: many
V: TRBV7-9
CDR3: CASSLRALAGGFYNEQFF
DNA: TGTGCCAGCAGCTTAAGAGCACTAGCGGGAGGATTCTACAATGAGCAGTTCTTC

J: TRBJ2-1
D: -
size: few
V: TRBV7-9
CDR3: CASSLVETAYNEQFF
DNA: TGTGCCAGCAGCTTAGTAGAGACTGCCTACAATGAGCAGTTCTTC

J: TRBJ2-7
D: -
size: -
V: TRBV10-3
CDR3: CATHSSYEQYF
DNA: TGTGCCACCCATAGCTCCTACGAGCAGTACTTC

J: TRBJ1-6
D: -
size: -
V: TRBV20-1
CDR3: CSARPPGHNNSPLHF
DNA: TGCAGTGCTAGACCCCCGGGCCACAATAATTCACCCCTCCACTTT

J: TRBJ2-7
D: TRBD2
size: -
V: TRBV7-9
CDR3: CASSPWSSGSREQYF
DNA: TGTGCCAGCAGTCCCTGGAGTAGCGGGAGCCGCGAGCAGTACTTC